This T cell receptor beta chain was documented in a study of shared clonotypes between healthy human individuals. Study conclusions and caveats: As a rule, naive subsets had a larger estimated richness than memory subsets. Clonotype sharing among donors, it was expected, would be affected by sequencing depth. Compared with clonotypes that all four donors shared, non-shared clonotypes had lower generation probabilities.

Using immunoSEQ multiplex PCR, the repertoire was profiled, and TCRdb retains in-frame clones only, with some absent. Among around 550,000 clones listed, less than 96% were seen once. About this clone: Its specificity is not known.

Memory CD4+ cells were the fraction left after CD45RA+ naive selection. The CDR3 consists of 15 residues. The clonotype originates from a woman in her 30s in good health. The sample taken for sequencing was naive CD4+ T cells sorted from blood. Subset noted: CD45RA+ positively selected. The V call is TRBV21-1, the J call TRBJ1-5. TRBV21-1 is an annotated pseudogene. CDR3 in DNA: TGTGCCAGCAGCAAACGGGACGGTGAAAATCAGCCCCAGCATTTT. Translating it yields CASSKRDGENQPQHF.